This TCR beta chain was recovered during a study of CD8+ T cells in alopecia areata. Overall study findings and caveats: For lesional scalp, especially alopecia totalis/universalis, clonality was higher than in normal scalp. Normal skin contains resident alphabeta T cells, and these are also sequenced in scalp samples.

Reverse transcribed after extraction, RNA yielded cDNA as the sequencing template. Only in-frame clones appear in the TCRdb table, and some are missing; sequencing was by immunoSEQ multiplex PCR. The sample lists 95,000 to 150,000 clones, approximately 47% seen once, with roughly a tenth in the top ten. Trimming removed 3 bases from V and 7 bases from J, with 10 bases in between. Germline V gene data show CDR1 as LGHNT and CDR2 as FRNRAP. CDR3 length: 14 amino acids. A word on this clone: Its target is not known.

Alopecia areata patients gave lesional scalp punch biopsies and peripheral blood samples. Sorting of CD4+ and CD8+ T cells was performed on PBMCs. The TCR originated in a human donor with alopecia areata. This sequence joins TRBV12-5 and TRBJ1-6, with D perhaps TRBD1 (5 bases). The specimen sequenced was NKG2D-low CD8+ T cells sorted from blood. In DNA, the CDR3 is TGTGCTAGTGGTTTTGCAGGGCTAAATTCACCCCTCCACTTT. Its protein is CASGFAGLNSPLHF.